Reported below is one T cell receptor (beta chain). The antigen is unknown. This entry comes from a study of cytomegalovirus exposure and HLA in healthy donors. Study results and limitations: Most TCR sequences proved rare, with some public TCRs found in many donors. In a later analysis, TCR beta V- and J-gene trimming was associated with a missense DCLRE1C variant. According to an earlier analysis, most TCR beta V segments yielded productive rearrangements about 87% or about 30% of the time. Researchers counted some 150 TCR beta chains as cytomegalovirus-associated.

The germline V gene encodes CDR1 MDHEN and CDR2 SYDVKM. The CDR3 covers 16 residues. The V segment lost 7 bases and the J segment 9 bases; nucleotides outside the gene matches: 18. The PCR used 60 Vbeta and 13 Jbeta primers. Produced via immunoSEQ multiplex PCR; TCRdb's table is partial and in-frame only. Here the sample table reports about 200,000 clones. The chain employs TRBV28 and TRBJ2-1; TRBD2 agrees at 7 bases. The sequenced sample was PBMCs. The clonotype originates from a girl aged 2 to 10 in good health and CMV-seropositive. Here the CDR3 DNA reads TGTGCCAGCAACTGGGGGAGGGCTTACCGGATTCGTGAGCAGTTCTTC. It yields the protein CASNWGRAYRIREQFF.